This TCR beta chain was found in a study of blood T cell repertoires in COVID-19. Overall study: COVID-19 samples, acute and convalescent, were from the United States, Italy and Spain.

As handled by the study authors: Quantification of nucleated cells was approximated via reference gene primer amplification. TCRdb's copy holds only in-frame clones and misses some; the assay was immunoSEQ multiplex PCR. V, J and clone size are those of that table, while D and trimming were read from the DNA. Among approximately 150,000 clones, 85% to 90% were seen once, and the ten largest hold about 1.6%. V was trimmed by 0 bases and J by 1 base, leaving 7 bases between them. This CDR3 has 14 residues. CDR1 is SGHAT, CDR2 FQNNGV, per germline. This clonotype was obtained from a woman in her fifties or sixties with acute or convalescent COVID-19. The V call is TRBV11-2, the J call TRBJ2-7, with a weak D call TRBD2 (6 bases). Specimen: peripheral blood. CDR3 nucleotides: TGTGCCAGCAGCTTAGAGCGGGGTTCCTACGAGCAGTACTTC. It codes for CASSLERGSYEQYF.